Shown below are 14 T cell receptor beta chains from a single sample sequenced in a study of T cell repertoires in cytomegalovirus infection. Their specific antigens are unknown. TCRdb fed the reads into MiXCR, producing one record per CDR3 protein. Of about 150,000 distinct CDR3 sequences in the sample, 30% to 40% were seen once. The sequencing here drew on CD8+ T cells from cultured PBMCs, taken from culture after CMV antigen stimulation. The receptors stem from a human donor in good health (CMV status not recorded). Some clones in this sample may be carry-over from other donors' samples.

This clonotype was detected ten times or more. The chain employs TRBV28 and TRBJ2-3; the D call may be TRBD1 or TRBD2 (6 bases each). The V end lost 5 bases, the J end lost 5 bases, and 17 bases lay between the germline ends. Germline lookup yields CDR1 MDHEN and CDR2 SYDVKM. The length of the CDR3 is 15 residues. The CDR3 DNA follows: TGTGCCAGCAGTCCCCGGGGGCGCCCCTTAGATACGCAGTATTTT. Translating gives CASSPRGRPLDTQYF. The variable domain in full, completed from reference TRBV28 and TRBJ2-3, reads DVKVTQSSRYLVKRTGEKVFLECVQDMDHENMFWYRQDPGLGLRLIYFSYDVKMKEKGDIPEGYSVSREKKERFSLILESASTNQTSMYLCASSPRGRPLDTQYFGPGTRLTVL.

The gene calls are TRBV27 and TRBJ1-4, with 11 positions matching TRBD1. The CDR3 is 14 residues long. The germline V gene has CDR1 MNHEY and CDR2 SMNVEV (reference sequence). V dropped 3 bases and J dropped 11; count of bases not matched to a gene: 5. CDR3 DNA: TGTGCCAGCAGTTTCGGGACAGGGGGTAGGAAACTGTTTTTT. This translates into CASSFGTGGRKLFF.

The chain uses TRBV18 and TRBJ1-2; 9 nucleotides align to TRBD1. Losses at the gene ends were 1 base for V and 2 bases for J; bases not matched to a gene: 5. Per germline, CDR1 KGHSH and CDR2 LQKENI. This CDR3 has 16 residues. CDR3 coding DNA: TGTGCCAGCTCACCACTCTTAGGACAGGGGAACTATGGCTACACCTTC. Amino acid sequence: CASSPLLGQGNYGYTF.

This clonotype was picked up many times. The gene calls are TRBV6-1 and TRBJ2-1; D may be TRBD2 (5 bases). The CDR3 length is 13 residues. Trimming took 11 bases from V and 4 from J, leaving 15 bases between them. CDR1 MNHNS and CDR2 SASEGT come from the germline V gene. The CDR3 DNA is TGTGCCTCGGGGTGGGATGAATACAATGAGCAGTTCTTC. This sequence encodes CASGWDEYNEQFF.

This clonotype has just a few counts. J is TRBJ1-2 and V is TRBV6-5; TRBD1 matches 8 bases. Trimming took 5 bases from V and 3 from J; bases not matched to a gene: 11. The CDR3 covers 16 residues. Germline CDR1 reads MNHEY; CDR2 reads SVGAGI. The CDR3 region is CASSPKTGAHYYGYTF. The CDR3 nucleotides are TGTGCCAGCAGTCCAAAGACAGGGGCCCACTACTATGGCTACACCTTC.

In this sample, this clonotype turned up a few times. V is TRBV30 and J is TRBJ2-1, with D possibly TRBD2 on 6 matching bases. V was cut by 3 bases and J by 3 bases, with 15 bases left in between. The germline CDR1 and CDR2 sequences are GTSNPN and SVGIG (reference sequence). The CDR3 is made up of 15 amino acids. Here the CDR3 reads CAWRPPGRYYNEQFF. Here the CDR3 DNA reads TGTGCCTGGAGGCCCCCCGGGAGATACTACAATGAGCAGTTCTTC.

This clonotype was recorded only once. The rearrangement links TRBV7-6 to TRBJ2-3; D ambiguous. Trimming took 5 bases from V and 6 from J, leaving 15 bases between them. The CDR3 length is 14 residues. Germline CDR1 reads SGHVS; CDR2 reads FNYEAQ. The CDR3 DNA follows: TGTGCCAGCAGCACCACCCCGCTCGCCGATACGCAGTATTTT. This gives the protein CASSTTPLADTQYF.

The gene calls are TRBV27 and TRBJ2-1, with 8 positions matching TRBD1. Germline CDR1 is MNHEY and CDR2 is SMNVEV (reference sequence). The V and J ends lost 6 bases and 4 bases, in that order; junction bases with no gene match: 5. This CDR3 comprises 14 residues. The CDR3: CASRDRGAYNEQFF. The CDR3 region has the DNA TGTGCCAGCAGAGACAGGGGAGCTTACAATGAGCAGTTCTTC.

This clonotype has ten or more counts. The CDR3 region has the DNA TGTGCCAGCTCCCCTAGGGGCGTCGGGGCCGACGACCAAGAGACCCAGTACTTC. Translated: CASSPRGVGADDQETQYF. The chain joins TRBV7-2 to TRBJ2-5, with D possibly called TRBD1 or TRBD2 (5 bases each). CDR1 is SGHTA, CDR2 FQGNSA, per germline. V lost 8 bases to trimming and J lost 0 bases, with 25 bases between them. The CDR3 is 18 residues long.

The rearrangement joins TRBV7-9 to TRBJ1-1, with a possible D match to TRBD1 (5 bases). Germline lookup yields CDR1 SEHNR and CDR2 FQNEAQ (reference sequence). Trimming took off 4 bases at V and 0 bases at J, with 12 bases between the two ends. The CDR3 is 15 residues long. CDR3 in DNA: TGTGCCAGCAGCTCGGCCGGGGGTTTGAACACTGAAGCTTTCTTT. Translated, it gives CASSSAGGLNTEAFF. Combining the CDR3 with reference TRBV7-9 and TRBJ1-1 gives the whole variable domain DTGVSQNPRHKITKRGQNVTFRCDPISEHNRLYWYRQTLGQGPEFLTYFQNEAQLEKSRLLSDRFSAERPKGSFSTLEIQRTEQGDSAMYLCASSSAGGLNTEAFFGQGTRLTVV.

The CDR3 sequence: CSARDRWGQGDGYTF. CDR3 bases: TGCAGTGCTAGAGATAGATGGGGCCAGGGGGATGGCTACACCTTC. V and J are TRBV20-1 and TRBJ1-2, with 7 bases lining up with TRBD1. The CDR3 covers 15 residues. Germline trimming cut 0 bases from V and 6 bases from J; bases unmatched to any gene: 10. Germline loops: CDR1 DFQATT, CDR2 SNEGSKA (reference sequence).

CDR3 DNA: TGTGCCAGCAGCCGCAAGCCGGGGGGCCCGCCGGATACGCAGTATTTT. It yields the protein CASSRKPGGPPDTQYF. The rearrangement joins TRBV7-2 to TRBJ2-3, with TRBD2 as a possible D gene (7 bases). In germline, CDR1 is SGHTA, CDR2 FQGNSA. The CDR3 spans 16 residues. V gave up 5 bases and J gave up 6 bases, with 21 bases separating them.

This chain links TRBV12-3 or TRBV12-4 with TRBJ2-1; D could derive from TRBD1 or TRBD2 (5 bases each). This CDR3 is built from 14 residues. Trimming stripped 3 bases from V and 7 bases from J, with 13 bases between. The CDR3 sequence: CASSFTGTANEQFF. CDR3 in DNA: TGTGCCAGCAGTTTTACGGGGACGGCAAATGAGCAGTTCTTC.

The genes are TRBV27 and TRBJ2-7; D possibly matches TRBD1 or TRBD2 (5 bases each). Germline lookup yields CDR1 MNHEY and CDR2 SMNVEV (reference sequence). The CDR3 loop spans 13 amino acids. V lost 4 bases, J lost 7 bases, and 14 bases lay in between. DNA for the CDR3: TGTGCCAGCAGTTGGGGACCACTTCTGGAGCAGTACTTC. Translation: CASSWGPLLEQYF.